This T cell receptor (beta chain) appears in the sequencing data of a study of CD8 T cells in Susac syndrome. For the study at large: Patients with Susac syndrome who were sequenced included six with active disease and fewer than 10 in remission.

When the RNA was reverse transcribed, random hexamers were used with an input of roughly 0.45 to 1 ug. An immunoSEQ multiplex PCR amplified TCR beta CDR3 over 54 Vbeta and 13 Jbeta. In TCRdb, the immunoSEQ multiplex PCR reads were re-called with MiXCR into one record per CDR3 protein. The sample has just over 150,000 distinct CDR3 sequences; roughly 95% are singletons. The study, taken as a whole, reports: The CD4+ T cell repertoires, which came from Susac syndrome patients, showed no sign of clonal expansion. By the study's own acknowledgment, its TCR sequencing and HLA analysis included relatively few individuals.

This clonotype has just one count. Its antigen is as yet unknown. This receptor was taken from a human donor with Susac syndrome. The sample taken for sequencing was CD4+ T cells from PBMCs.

CDR3 region: CASSPLPQGSSYNEQFF. DNA for the CDR3: TGTGCCAGCTCACCCCTCCCACAGGGAAGCTCCTACAATGAGCAGTTCTTC. The rearrangement uses TRBV18 and TRBJ2-1, with D maybe TRBD1 (6 bases). The CDR3 extends over 17 amino acids. The germline gives CDR1 KGHSH, CDR2 LQKENI. V lost 3 bases and J 0 bases, leaving 15 bases between the germline ends.